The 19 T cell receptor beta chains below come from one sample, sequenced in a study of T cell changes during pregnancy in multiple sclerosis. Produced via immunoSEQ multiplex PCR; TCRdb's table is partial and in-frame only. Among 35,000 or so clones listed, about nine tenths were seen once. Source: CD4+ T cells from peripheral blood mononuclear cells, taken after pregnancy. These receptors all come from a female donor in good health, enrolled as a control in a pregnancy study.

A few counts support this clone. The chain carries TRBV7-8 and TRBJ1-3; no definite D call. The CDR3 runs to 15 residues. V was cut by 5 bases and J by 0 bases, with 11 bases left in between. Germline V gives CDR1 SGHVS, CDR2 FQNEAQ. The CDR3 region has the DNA TGTGCCAGCAGCCTCGACACCCGCTCTGGAAACACCATATATTTT. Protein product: CASSLDTRSGNTIYF.

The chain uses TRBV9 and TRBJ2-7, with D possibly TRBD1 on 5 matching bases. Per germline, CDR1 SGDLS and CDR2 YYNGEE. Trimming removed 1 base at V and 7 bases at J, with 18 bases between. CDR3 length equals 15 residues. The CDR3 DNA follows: TGTGCCAGCAGCGTACAGGGTTGGGGTGGTAGTGAGCAGTACTTC. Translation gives CASSVQGWGGSEQYF.

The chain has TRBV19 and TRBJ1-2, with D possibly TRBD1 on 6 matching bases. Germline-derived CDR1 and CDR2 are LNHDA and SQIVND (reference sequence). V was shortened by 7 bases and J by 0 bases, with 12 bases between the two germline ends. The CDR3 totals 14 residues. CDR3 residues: CASTDTGTNYGYTF. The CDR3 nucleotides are TGTGCCAGTACTGATACAGGGACTAACTATGGCTACACCTTC.

The CDR3: CASSLIGGTEAFF. DNA of the CDR3: TGTGCCAGCAGCTTAATAGGGGGCACTGAAGCTTTCTTT. The chain uses TRBV7-9 and TRBJ1-1, with a weak D call TRBD1 (6 bases). The CDR3 covers 13 residues. Germline-derived CDR1 and CDR2 are SEHNR and FQNEAQ (reference sequence). V gave up 2 bases and J gave up 4 bases, with 8 bases separating them.

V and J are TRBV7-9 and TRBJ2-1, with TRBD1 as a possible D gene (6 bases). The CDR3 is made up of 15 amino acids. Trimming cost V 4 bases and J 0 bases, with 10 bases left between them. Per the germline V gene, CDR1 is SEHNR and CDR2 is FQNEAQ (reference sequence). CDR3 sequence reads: CASSWDTSSYNEQFF. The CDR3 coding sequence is TGTGCCAGCAGCTGGGACACCAGCTCCTACAATGAGCAGTTCTTC. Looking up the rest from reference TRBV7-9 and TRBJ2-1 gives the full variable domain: DTGVSQNPRHKITKRGQNVTFRCDPISEHNRLYWYRQTLGQGPEFLTYFQNEAQLEKSRLLSDRFSAERPKGSFSTLEIQRTEQGDSAMYLCASSWDTSSYNEQFFGPGTRLTVL.

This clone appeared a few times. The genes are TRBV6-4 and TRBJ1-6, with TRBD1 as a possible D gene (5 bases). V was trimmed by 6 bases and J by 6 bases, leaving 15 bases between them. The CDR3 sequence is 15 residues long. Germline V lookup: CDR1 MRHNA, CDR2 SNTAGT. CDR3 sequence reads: CASRGTAGSNSPLHF. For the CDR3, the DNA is TGTGCCAGCAGGGGGACGGCGGGGTCTAATTCACCCCTCCACTTT.

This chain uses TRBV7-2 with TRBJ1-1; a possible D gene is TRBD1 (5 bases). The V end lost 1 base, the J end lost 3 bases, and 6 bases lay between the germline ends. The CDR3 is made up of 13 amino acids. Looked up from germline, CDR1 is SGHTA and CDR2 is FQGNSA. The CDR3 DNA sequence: TGTGCCAGCAGCTTAGAACAGGACACTGAAGCTTTCTTT. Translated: CASSLEQDTEAFF.

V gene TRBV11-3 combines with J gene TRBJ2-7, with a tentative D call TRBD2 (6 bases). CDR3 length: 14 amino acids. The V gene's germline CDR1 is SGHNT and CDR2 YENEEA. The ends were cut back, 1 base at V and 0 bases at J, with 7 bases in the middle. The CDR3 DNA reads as TGTGCCAGCAGCTTAGGCGGGACCTCCTACGAGCAGTACTTC. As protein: CASSLGGTSYEQYF.

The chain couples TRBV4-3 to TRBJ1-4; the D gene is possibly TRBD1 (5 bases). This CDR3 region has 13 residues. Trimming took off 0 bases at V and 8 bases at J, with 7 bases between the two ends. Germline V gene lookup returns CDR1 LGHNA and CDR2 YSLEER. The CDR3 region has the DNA TGCGCCAGCAGCCAAGACGCAGGGGAAAAACTGTTTTTT. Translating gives CASSQDAGEKLFF.

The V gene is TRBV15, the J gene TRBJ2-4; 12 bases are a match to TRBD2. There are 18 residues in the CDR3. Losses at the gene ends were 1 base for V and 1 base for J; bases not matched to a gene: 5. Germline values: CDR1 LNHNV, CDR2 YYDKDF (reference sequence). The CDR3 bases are TGTGCCACCAGCAGAGCGAGTACTAGCGGGGGGGCCAAAAACATTCAGTACTTC. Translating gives CATSRASTSGGAKNIQYF.

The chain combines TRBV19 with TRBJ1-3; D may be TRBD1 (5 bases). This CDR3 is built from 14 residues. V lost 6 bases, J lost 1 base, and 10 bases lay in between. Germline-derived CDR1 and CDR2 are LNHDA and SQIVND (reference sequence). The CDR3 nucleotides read TGTGCCAGTAGCTCACAGGTTTCTGGAAACACCATATATTTT. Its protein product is CASSSQVSGNTIYF.

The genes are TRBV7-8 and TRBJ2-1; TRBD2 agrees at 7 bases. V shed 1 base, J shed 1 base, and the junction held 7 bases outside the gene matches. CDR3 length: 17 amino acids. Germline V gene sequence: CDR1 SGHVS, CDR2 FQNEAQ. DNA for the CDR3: TGTGCCAGCAGCTTAGAACCCCTAGCGGTTTCCTACAATGAGCAGTTCTTC. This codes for CASSLEPLAVSYNEQFF.

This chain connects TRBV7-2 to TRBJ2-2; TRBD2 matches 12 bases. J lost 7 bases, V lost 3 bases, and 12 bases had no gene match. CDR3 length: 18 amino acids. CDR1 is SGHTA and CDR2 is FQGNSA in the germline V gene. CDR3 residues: CASSLQALAGGQGGELFF. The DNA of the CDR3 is TGTGCCAGCAGCTTGCAGGCGCTAGCGGGGGGGCAGGGCGGGGAGCTGTTTTTT.

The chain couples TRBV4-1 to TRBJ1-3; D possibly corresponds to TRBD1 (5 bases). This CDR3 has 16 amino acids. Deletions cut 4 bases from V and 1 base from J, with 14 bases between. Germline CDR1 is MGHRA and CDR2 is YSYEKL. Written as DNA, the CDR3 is TGCGCCAGCAGCCGTATGGCAGGGAGGTCTGGAAACACCATATATTTT. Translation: CASSRMAGRSGNTIYF.

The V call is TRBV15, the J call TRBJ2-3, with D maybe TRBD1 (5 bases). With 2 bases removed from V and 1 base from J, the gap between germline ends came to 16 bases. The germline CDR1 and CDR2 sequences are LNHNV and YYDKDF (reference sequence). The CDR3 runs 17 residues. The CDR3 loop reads CATSRPWQGIGTDTQYF. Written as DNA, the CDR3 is TGTGCCACCAGCAGACCCTGGCAGGGAATAGGCACAGATACGCAGTATTTT.

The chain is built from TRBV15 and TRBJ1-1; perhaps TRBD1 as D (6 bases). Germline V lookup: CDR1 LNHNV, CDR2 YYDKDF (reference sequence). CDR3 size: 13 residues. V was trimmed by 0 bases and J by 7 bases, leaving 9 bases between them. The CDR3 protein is CATSREDRDEAFF. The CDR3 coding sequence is TGTGCCACCAGCAGAGAGGACAGAGATGAAGCTTTCTTT.

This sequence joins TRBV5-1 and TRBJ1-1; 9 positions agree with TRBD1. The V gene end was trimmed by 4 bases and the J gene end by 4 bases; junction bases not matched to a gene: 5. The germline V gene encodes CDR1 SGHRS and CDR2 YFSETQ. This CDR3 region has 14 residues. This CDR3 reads CASSEGQGSTEAFF. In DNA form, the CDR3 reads TGCGCCAGCAGCGAGGGACAGGGAAGCACTGAAGCTTTCTTT.

CDR3 sequence (DNA): TGTGCCAGCAGCTTACGATGGAGAGACAATGAGCAGTTCTTC. This sequence encodes CASSLRWRDNEQFF. V and J are TRBV7-2 and TRBJ2-1; D gene ambiguous. V was trimmed by 2 bases and J by 5 bases, leaving 10 bases between them. The germline gives CDR1 SGHTA, CDR2 FQGNSA. The CDR3 is 14 amino acids. The whole variable domain, filled in from reference TRBV7-2 and TRBJ2-1, reads GAGVSQSPSNKVTEKGKDVELRCDPISGHTALYWYRQSLGQGLEFLIYFQGNSAPDKSGLPSDRFSAERTGGSVSTLTIQRTQQEDSAVYLCASSLRWRDNEQFFGPGTRLTVL.

The CDR3 sequence: CASSLEAGGWETQYF. CDR3 nucleotide sequence: TGTGCCAGCAGCTTAGAGGCGGGGGGCTGGGAGACCCAGTACTTC. The rearrangement links TRBV7-2 to TRBJ2-5, with 8 bases matching TRBD2. Germline V gene lookup returns CDR1 SGHTA and CDR2 FQGNSA. There are 15 residues in the CDR3. V shed 1 base and J 5 bases; nucleotides not matched to a gene: 6. Full variable domain (missing parts from reference TRBV7-2 and TRBJ2-5): GAGVSQSPSNKVTEKGKDVELRCDPISGHTALYWYRQSLGQGLEFLIYFQGNSAPDKSGLPSDRFSAERTGGSVSTLTIQRTQQEDSAVYLCASSLEAGGWETQYFGPGTRLLVL.